This T cell receptor beta chain was documented in a study of cytomegalovirus exposure and HLA in healthy donors. Study-wide results and caveats: Overall, approximately 150 TCR beta chains were annotated as cytomegalovirus-associated. A later analysis found that most CMV-associated TCR beta chains appeared HLA-restricted. Analysis was performed later, and it showed HLA-associated TCR beta chains to be more clonally expanded than equally common others.

This CDR3 contains 15 residues. Trimming took 3 bases from V and 8 from J, leaving 16 bases between them. Germline V gene sequence: CDR1 ENHRY, CDR2 SYGVKD. In the PCR, 60 Vbeta and 13 Jbeta primers were used. Using immunoSEQ multiplex PCR, the repertoire was profiled, and TCRdb retains in-frame clones only, with some absent. Among about 110,000 clones listed, about four fifths were seen once. About this clone itself: What it recognizes is unknown.

This receptor was obtained from a woman aged 30 to 39 in good health and CMV-seronegative. Sequencing was performed on PBMCs. The chain is built from TRBV10-3 and TRBJ1-4; TRBD1 is a possible D gene (6 bases). The CDR3 loop reads CAISDSRGNEEKLFF. As DNA, the CDR3 is TGTGCCATCAGTGATTCGAGGGGGAATGAAGAAAAACTGTTTTTT.